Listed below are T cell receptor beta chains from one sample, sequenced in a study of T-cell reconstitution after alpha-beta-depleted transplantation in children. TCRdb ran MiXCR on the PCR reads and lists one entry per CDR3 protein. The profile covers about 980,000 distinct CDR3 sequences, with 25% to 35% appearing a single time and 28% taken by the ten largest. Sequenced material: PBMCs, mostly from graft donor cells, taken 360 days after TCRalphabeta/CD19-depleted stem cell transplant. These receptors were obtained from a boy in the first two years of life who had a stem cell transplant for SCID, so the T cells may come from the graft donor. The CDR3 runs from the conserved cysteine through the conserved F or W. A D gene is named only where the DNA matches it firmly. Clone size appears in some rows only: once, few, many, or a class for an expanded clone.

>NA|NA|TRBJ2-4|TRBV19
TGTGCCAGTAGTCGAGGGGTGGCCAAAAACATTCAGTACTTC
CASSRGVAKNIQYF
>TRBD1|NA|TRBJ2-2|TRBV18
TGTGCCAGCTCACCGGACAGGGTTTCCACCGGGGAGCTGTTTTTT
CASSPDRVSTGELFF
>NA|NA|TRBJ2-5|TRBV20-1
TGCAGTGCTATTTCGCGGGGTCCTCAAGAGACCCAGTACTTC
CSAISRGPQETQYF
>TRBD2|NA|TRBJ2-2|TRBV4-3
TGCGCCAGCAGCCCCGGGGGGGCAGGGGCCGGGGAGCTGTTTTTT
CASSPGGAGAGELFF
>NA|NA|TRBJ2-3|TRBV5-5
TGTGCCAGCAGCTTACACCACAGTATCACCACAGATACGCAGTATTTT
CASSLHHSITTDTQYF
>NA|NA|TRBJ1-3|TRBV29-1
TGCAGCGTCAAGACGGAAGGCTCCGAATCCTCTGGAAACACCATATATTTT
CSVKTEGSESSGNTIYF
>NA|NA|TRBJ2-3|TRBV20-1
TGCAGTGCTCGGCTAACTAGCACAGATACGCAGTATTTT
CSARLTSTDTQYF
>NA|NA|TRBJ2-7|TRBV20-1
TGCAGTGCTAGGGGTCAGGATCGCTACGAGCAGTACTTC
CSARGQDRYEQYF
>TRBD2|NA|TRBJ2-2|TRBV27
TGTGCCAGCAGTTTTACGCTAGCGGGACCATACGGGGAGCTGTTTTTT
CASSFTLAGPYGELFF
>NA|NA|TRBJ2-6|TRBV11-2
TGTGCCAGCAGCTTAGATCGGGGGGCGGCCTCTGGGGCCAACGTCCTGACTTTC
CASSLDRGAASGANVLTF
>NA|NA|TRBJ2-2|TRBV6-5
TGTGCCAGCAGTTACTCGAAGTGGGGGGCTGGCGGGGAGCTGTTTTTT
CASSYSKWGAGGELFF
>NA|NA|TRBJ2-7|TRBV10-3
TGTGCCATCAGTGAGGCGAGGGGCCACAGCTCCTACGAGCAGTACTTC
CAISEARGHSSYEQYF
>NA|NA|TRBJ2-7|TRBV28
TGTGCCAGCAGGCGGGCCCCCCCTTTACTCGAGCAGTACTTC
CASRRAPPLLEQYF
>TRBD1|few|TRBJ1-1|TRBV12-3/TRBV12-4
TGTGCCAGCAGTTTAGAAACAGGGGTCGGCACTGAAGCTTTCTTT
CASSLETGVGTEAFF
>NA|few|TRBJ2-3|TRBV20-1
TGCAGCTCACTAGCAGGGGGCACAGATACGCAGTATTTT
CSSLAGGTDTQYF
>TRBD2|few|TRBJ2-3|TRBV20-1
TGCAGTGCTAGAAAGAAAAGCGGGGGCTACCTGGATACGCAGTATTTT
CSARKKSGGYLDTQYF